Listed here are 14 T cell receptor beta chains from one sample, sequenced in a study of T-cell memory formation after mild COVID-19. TCRdb re-derived calls from the 5' RACE reads in MiXCR, one entry per CDR3 protein. This table holds fewer than 350,000 distinct CDR3 sequences, roughly 18% found once. Sequenced sample: PBMCs or a T cell subset sorted from them (not recorded which). These receptors were taken from a man aged 18 to 35 who had mild COVID-19 (a few samples of this study predate the infection). Cell type and time point are not known.

This clonotype has a handful of counts. The CDR3 reads CASSRQGHSNQPQHF. The CDR3 DNA sequence: TGTGCCAGCAGCCGACAGGGACATAGCAATCAGCCCCAGCATTTT. This rearrangement joins TRBV12-3 or TRBV12-4 to TRBJ1-5; 7 nucleotides match TRBD1. V trimming: 6 bases; J trimming: 0 bases; junction bases outside the gene matches: 5. The CDR3 has 15 residues.

This clonotype was detected only a few times. The chain uses TRBV6-5 and TRBJ2-3; 8 bases are shared with TRBD1. The ends lost 5 bases at V and 4 bases at J; junction bases unmatched: 8. The CDR3 is 15 residues long. CDR1 is MNHEY, CDR2 SVGAGI, per germline. The CDR3 DNA reads TGTGCCAGCAGTGAACAGGGGGACGGGGCAGATACGCAGTATTTT. Translation: CASSEQGDGADTQYF.

This clonotype has at least ten counts. The rearrangement uses TRBV2 and TRBJ2-1; 7 bases align to TRBD2. Germline-derived CDR1 and CDR2 are SNHLY and FYNNEI. Trimming removed 8 bases from V and 8 bases from J; junction bases left unmatched: 12. This CDR3 comprises 14 residues. The CDR3 DNA reads TGTGCCAGCCCGCGGGGGACTACCGGGTATGAGCAGTTCTTC. Protein product: CASPRGTTGYEQFF.

The DNA for the CDR3 is TGTGCCAGCAGCACATCTGGGGGGCCGGGGGATACGCAGTATTTT. Its protein product is CASSTSGGPGDTQYF. This chain links TRBV7-2 with TRBJ2-3; D is tentatively TRBD1 or TRBD2 (6 bases each). The V gene lost 5 bases and the J gene lost 6 bases, with 18 bases spanning the gap. From germline, CDR1 is SGHTA and CDR2 FQGNSA. The length of the CDR3 is 15 residues.

This chain links TRBV20-1 with TRBJ2-3; TRBD2 matches 9 bases. After removal of 6 bases from V and 1 base from J, the junction contained 5 bases not matched to a gene. The CDR3 length is 14 residues. Germline CDR1 is DFQATT and CDR2 is SNEGSKA (reference sequence). CDR3 amino acids: CSAPLAGGTDTQYF. The CDR3 DNA follows: TGCAGTGCCCCATTAGCGGGGGGCACAGATACGCAGTATTTT.

The chain is built from TRBV7-6 and TRBJ2-2, with D uncertain. Trimming shortened V by 4 bases and J by 6 bases, and 9 bases separated the two germline ends. CDR3 size: 13 residues. The germline gives CDR1 SGHVS, CDR2 FNYEAQ. The CDR3 spells CASSSLEAGELFF. CDR3 bases: TGTGCCAGCAGCTCCTTAGAGGCCGGGGAGCTGTTTTTT.

This clonotype was seen only a few times. V is TRBV3-1 and J is TRBJ1-1; 7 bases are shared with TRBD1. V gave up 3 bases and J gave up 10 bases; unmatched junction bases: 5. CDR1 and CDR2 from the germline V gene are LGHDT and YNNKEL (reference sequence). This CDR3 region has 12 residues. The CDR3 loop reads CASSHDRAAAFF. CDR3 bases: TGTGCCAGCAGCCACGACAGGGCCGCAGCTTTCTTT.

The chain joins TRBV6-6 to TRBJ2-7; no clear D gene. The CDR3 is made up of 14 amino acids. With 2 bases removed from V and 2 bases from J, the gap between germline ends came to 10 bases. The germline V gene encodes CDR1 MNHNY and CDR2 SVGAGI (reference sequence). CDR3 residues: CASSYRDGAYEQYF. The CDR3, as DNA: TGTGCCAGCAGTTACAGGGATGGTGCCTACGAGCAGTACTTC.

This clonotype was seen ten or more times. This sequence joins TRBV11-2 and TRBJ2-5; TRBD1 matches at 7 bases. Germline V gives CDR1 SGHAT, CDR2 FQNNGV. With 7 bases clipped from V and 4 bases from J, the junction kept 6 bases outside the gene matches. This CDR3 contains 13 residues. The CDR3 sequence is CASTIRQGETQYF. The CDR3, as DNA: TGTGCCAGCACCATTAGACAGGGAGAGACCCAGTACTTC.

This clonotype was observed at least ten times. The gene calls are TRBV28 and TRBJ2-3; 7 nucleotides agree with TRBD1. This CDR3 has 14 residues. Germline CDR1 MDHEN, CDR2 SYDVKM. V shed 2 bases, J shed 2 bases, and the junction held 1 base outside the gene matches. CDR3 amino acids: CASSLEGATDTQYF. CDR3 DNA sequence: TGTGCCAGCAGTTTAGAGGGGGCCACAGATACGCAGTATTTT.

The chain links TRBV7-2 to TRBJ2-5; no clear D gene. This CDR3 contains 14 residues. Germline V gene data show CDR1 as SGHTA and CDR2 as FQGNSA. V lost 2 bases and J lost 4, with 11 bases in between. CDR3 DNA sequence: TGTGCCAGCAGCTTAAACGCGGTTATAGAGACCCAGTACTTC. Amino acid sequence: CASSLNAVIETQYF.

This clonotype was found a few times. The chain couples TRBV6-5 to TRBJ1-1; unclear D gene. The ends were cut back, 5 bases at V and 0 bases at J, with 4 bases in the middle. The CDR3 length is 12 residues. Germline V gene data show CDR1 as MNHEY and CDR2 as SVGAGI. The CDR3 spells CASSTVNTEAFF. The CDR3 DNA sequence: TGTGCCAGCAGTACAGTGAACACTGAAGCTTTCTTT.

J is TRBJ2-2 and V is TRBV6-5; no clear D gene. The length of the CDR3 is 14 residues. Germline V gene sequence: CDR1 MNHEY, CDR2 SVGAGI. Trimming pared 0 bases from V and 2 bases from J, leaving 4 bases between. CDR3 DNA sequence: TGTGCCAGCAGTTACTCCCATAACACCGGGGAGCTGTTTTTT. This translates into CASSYSHNTGELFF.

The genes are TRBV6-4 and TRBJ2-3, with TRBD2 matching over 7 bases. With 5 bases clipped from V and 0 bases from J, the junction kept 5 bases outside the gene matches. This CDR3 spans 15 amino acids. The germline gives CDR1 MRHNA, CDR2 SNTAGT. The CDR3 loop reads CASSLSAGSTDTQYF. CDR3 nucleotides: TGTGCCAGCAGTTTGTCAGCGGGGAGCACAGATACGCAGTATTTT.